These 23 T cell receptor beta chains came from one sample sequenced in a study of PD-1 blockade in classical Hodgkin lymphoma. Sample time point: cycle 4 day 1 (C4D1), after more than 5 weeks of nivolumab. Every one of the patients relapsed after autologous stem cell transplantation (brentuximab vedotin exposure was variable). Clones were read by immunoSEQ multiplex PCR, and TCRdb kept only the in-frame ones, dropping some. The sample gives 40,000 to 55,000 clones, 78% of which show up once; around 35% is in the top ten. Sequences were derived from peripheral blood mononuclear cells (PBMCs), sampled before the fourth cycle of nivolumab. The receptors stem from a human donor with classical Hodgkin lymphoma.

This chain's CDR3 is CASSPAGMARTEAFF. CDR3 DNA sequence: TGTGCCAGCTCACCCGCCGGAATGGCCCGCACTGAAGCTTTCTTT. This chain links TRBV18 with TRBJ1-1; D is undetermined. CDR1 is KGHSH and CDR2 is LQKENI in the germline V gene. The V end lost 3 bases, the J end lost 4 bases, and 15 bases lay between the germline ends. The CDR3 has 15 residues. Drawing the rest from reference TRBV18 and TRBJ1-1, the complete variable domain is NAGVMQNPRHLVRRRGQEARLRCSPMKGHSHVYWYRQLPEEGLKFMVYLQKENIIDESGMPKERFSAEFPKEGPSILRIQQVVRGDSAAYFCASSPAGMARTEAFFGQGTRLTVV.

V usage is TRBV5-1 and J usage is TRBJ1-2, with D possibly matching TRBD1 (5 bases). CDR1 is SGHRS, CDR2 YFSETQ, per germline. The CDR3 has 14 residues. V was clipped by 0 bases and J by 6 bases, with 12 bases between them. Here the CDR3 DNA reads TGCGCCAGCAGCTTGGTAGAGGGGATGGATGGCTACACCTTC. Translated: CASSLVEGMDGYTF.

The genes are TRBV28 and TRBJ1-4; 7 bases fit TRBD1. The junction had 13 bases not matched to a gene; V was cut back by 6 bases and J by 0 bases. The CDR3 has 18 amino acids. Germline CDR1 is MDHEN and CDR2 is SYDVKM. The DNA of the CDR3 is TGTGCCAGCAGCCCTTTAGGGACAGATAGTCCAACTAATGAAAAACTGTTTTTT. It specifies CASSPLGTDSPTNEKLFF.

The chain links TRBV11-2 to TRBJ2-5; D call uncertain. V was pared by 6 bases and J by 4 bases, with 6 bases between. Germline lookup yields CDR1 SGHAT and CDR2 FQNNGV. This CDR3 comprises 11 residues. In DNA, the CDR3 is TGTGCCAGCAGTCCGGGAGAGACCCAGTACTTC. Its protein product is CASSPGETQYF.

This sequence joins TRBV18 and TRBJ1-4; D might be TRBD1 (6 bases). Trimming removed 0 bases at V and 3 bases at J, with 11 bases between. Germline loops: CDR1 KGHSH, CDR2 LQKENI. The CDR3 extends over 16 amino acids. DNA for the CDR3: TGTGCCAGCTCACCACCGCTTACAGGGCCTAATGAAAAACTGTTTTTT. This gives the protein CASSPPLTGPNEKLFF.

The CDR3 nucleotides read TGTGCCAGCAGCTTAGAGGGACGTAACTATGGCTACACCTTC. Protein: CASSLEGRNYGYTF. The rearrangement joins TRBV7-9 to TRBJ1-2; D is possibly TRBD1 (5 bases). Per the germline V gene, CDR1 is SEHNR and CDR2 is FQNEAQ (reference sequence). V shed 1 base and J shed 1 base, with 7 bases lying between them. This CDR3 has 14 residues.

CDR3: CASSQRQGATNEKLFF. The CDR3 DNA sequence: TGTGCCAGCAGCCAGAGACAGGGTGCAACTAATGAAAAACTGTTTTTT. The rearrangement uses TRBV7-6 and TRBJ1-4; TRBD1 matches at 7 bases. The CDR3 totals 16 residues. V trimming: 5 bases; J trimming: 0 bases; junction bases outside the gene matches: 6. The germline CDR1 and CDR2 sequences are SGHVS and FNYEAQ.

This chain uses TRBV25-1 with TRBJ2-5; D may correspond to TRBD1 or TRBD2 (6 bases each). V lost 1 base to trimming and J lost 3 bases, with 12 bases between them. Germline V gene sequence: CDR1 MGHDK, CDR2 SYGVNS. This CDR3 is 15 amino acids long. For the CDR3, the DNA is TGTGCCAGCAGTGAATTTAGGGGGGCCGAAGAGACCCAGTACTTC. It yields the protein CASSEFRGAEETQYF.

This rearrangement joins TRBV15 to TRBJ1-2; 11 bases are a match to TRBD1. V gave up 1 base and J gave up 4 bases; unmatched junction bases: 8. Germline values: CDR1 LNHNV, CDR2 YYDKDF (reference sequence). CDR3 length equals 17 residues. The CDR3 DNA sequence: TGTGCCACCAGCAGAGGGGACAGGGGGATTCGGTCCTATGGCTACACCTTC. Its translation is CATSRGDRGIRSYGYTF.

This clone was counted once. CDR3 nucleotide sequence: TGTGCCTGGAGTTTACAATATGGGGAACTGTTTTTT. This gives the protein CAWSLQYGELFF. The chain recombines TRBV30 with TRBJ1-4; D unclear. Germline V gene sequence: CDR1 GTSNPN, CDR2 SVGIG (reference sequence). The V end lost 2 bases, the J end lost 12 bases, and 13 bases lay between the germline ends. CDR3 length equals 12 residues.

The V call is TRBV5-4, the J call TRBJ2-5, with 8 bases lining up with TRBD2. V shed 6 bases, J shed 2 bases, and the junction held 9 bases outside the gene matches. Germline V gives CDR1 SGHNT, CDR2 YYREEE (reference sequence). The CDR3 totals 15 residues. The CDR3 region has the DNA TGTGCCAGCACCACACATAGCGGGGTACAAGAGACCCAGTACTTC. Translating gives CASTTHSGVQETQYF.

The V call is TRBV9, the J call TRBJ2-5; D remains unclear. Germline lookup yields CDR1 SGDLS and CDR2 YYNGEE. The CDR3 runs 15 residues. The V and J ends lost 0 bases and 2 bases respectively, with 11 bases between them. CDR3 protein: CASSVALGPQETQYF. The DNA of the CDR3 is TGTGCCAGCAGCGTAGCTCTTGGACCACAAGAGACCCAGTACTTC.

V gene TRBV18 combines with J gene TRBJ1-5; D uncertain. The CDR3 is 17 residues long. CDR1 and CDR2 from the germline V gene are KGHSH and LQKENI. Trimming removed 5 bases at V and 1 base at J, with 18 bases between. CDR3 protein: CASSSLGIGESNQPQHF. CDR3 DNA: TGTGCCAGCTCATCTCTAGGGATCGGGGAAAGCAATCAGCCCCAGCATTTT.

V is TRBV7-8 and J is TRBJ1-5; D may be TRBD1 (6 bases). Trimming took 0 bases from V and 1 from J, leaving 10 bases between them. The CDR3 has 16 residues. Germline CDR1 and CDR2: SGHVS and FQNEAQ. The CDR3 bases are TGTGCCAGCAGCTTAGCGGCAGGGGTCAGCAATCAGCCCCAGCATTTT. This codes for CASSLAAGVSNQPQHF.

This clone showed up just a few times. The chain's CDR3 is CSALGYERGFF. CDR3 bases: TGCAGTGCCCTGGGTTACGAACGGGGTTTCTTT. The J gene is TRBJ1-1, the V gene TRBV20-1; D unclear. Trimming took 6 bases from V and 13 from J, leaving 18 bases between them. Per germline, CDR1 DFQATT and CDR2 SNEGSKA (reference sequence). CDR3 size: 11 residues.

This clone was seen only a few times. This rearrangement joins TRBV2 to TRBJ1-2, with D uncertain. The V gene lost 6 bases and the J gene lost 1 base, with 9 bases spanning the gap. The CDR3 has 13 residues. CDR1 and CDR2 (germline): SNHLY, FYNNEI. The chain's CDR3 is CASSPGNNYGYTF. The CDR3 region has the DNA TGTGCCAGCAGCCCGGGAAATAACTATGGCTACACCTTC.

The rearrangement joins TRBV5-4 to TRBJ1-1; D is unresolved. The CDR3 length is 14 residues. Germline CDR1 SGHNT, CDR2 YYREEE (reference sequence). The V and J ends lost 3 bases and 1 base respectively, with 10 bases between them. CDR3 loop: CASSSDGSNTEAFF. CDR3 nucleotides: TGTGCCAGCAGCTCGGACGGATCGAACACTGAAGCTTTCTTT.

The chain couples TRBV5-1 to TRBJ1-2; no clear D. The CDR3 loop spans 15 amino acids. The germline CDR1 and CDR2 sequences are SGHRS and YFSETQ. Trimming stripped 6 bases from V and 4 bases from J, with 19 bases between. The CDR3 DNA reads TGCGCCAGCACCACCGGGGTGGGAAGCACCTATGGCTACACCTTC. It specifies CASTTGVGSTYGYTF.

This clone has just a few counts. The chain recombines TRBV5-6 with TRBJ2-5; D is uncertain. There are 12 residues in the CDR3. CDR1 is SGHDT and CDR2 is YYEEEE in the germline V gene. Trimming removed 1 base from V and 4 bases from J, with 5 bases in between. The CDR3 reads CASSLTPETQYF. CDR3 in DNA: TGTGCCAGCAGCTTGACCCCAGAGACCCAGTACTTC.

This chain links TRBV19 with TRBJ1-4; no firm D call. Germline CDR1 is LNHDA and CDR2 is SQIVND (reference sequence). The CDR3 consists of 14 residues. The V end lost 5 bases, the J end lost 7 bases, and 14 bases lay between the germline ends. Here the CDR3 DNA reads TGTGCCAGTAGTTCAGGATTACCTGGTGAAAAACTGTTTTTT. It translates to CASSSGLPGEKLFF.

The V call is TRBV28, the J call TRBJ1-2; D perhaps matches TRBD1 (5 bases). This CDR3 contains 15 residues. CDR1 is MDHEN, CDR2 SYDVKM, per germline. The V gene lost 5 bases and the J gene lost 5 bases, with 18 bases spanning the gap. CDR3 region: CASSGGEGRLYGYTF. The CDR3 coding sequence is TGTGCCAGCAGTGGGGGAGAGGGACGCCTATATGGCTACACCTTC.

The chain links TRBV11-2 to TRBJ2-3, with 9 nucleotides matching TRBD2. Germline V lookup: CDR1 SGHAT, CDR2 FQNNGV. This CDR3 region has 19 residues. After removal of 6 bases from V and 7 bases from J, the junction contained 23 bases not matched to a gene. The DNA for the CDR3 is TGTGCCAGCAGGGTTAGTGTGGGACTAGCCATGGGCCTAGACAATACGCAGTATTTT. Translating it yields CASRVSVGLAMGLDNTQYF.

This chain uses TRBV5-6 with TRBJ2-7; the match to TRBD2 covers 12 bases. With V trimmed by 4 bases and J by 2 bases, 10 bases remained unmatched. The germline CDR1 and CDR2 sequences are SGHDT and YYEEEE. This CDR3 has 17 residues. In DNA form, the CDR3 reads TGTGCCAGCAGCCCCGGACTAGCGGGGATCGCGACCTACGAGCAGTACTTC. Protein: CASSPGLAGIATYEQYF.